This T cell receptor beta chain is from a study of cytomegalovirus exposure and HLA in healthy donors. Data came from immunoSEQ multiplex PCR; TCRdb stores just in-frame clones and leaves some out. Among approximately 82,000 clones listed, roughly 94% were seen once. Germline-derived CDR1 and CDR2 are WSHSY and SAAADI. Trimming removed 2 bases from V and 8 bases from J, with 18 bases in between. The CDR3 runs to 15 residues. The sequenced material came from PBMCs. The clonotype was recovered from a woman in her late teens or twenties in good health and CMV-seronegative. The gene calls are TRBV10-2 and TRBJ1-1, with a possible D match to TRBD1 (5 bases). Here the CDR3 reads CASSEGAGLTLEAFF. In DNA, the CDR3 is TGCGCCAGCAGTGAGGGGGCAGGCCTCACTCTGGAAGCTTTCTTT.